This TCR beta chain derives from a study of T cell repertoires in cytomegalovirus infection. The wider study: Both a matching HLA type and CMV infection were indicated by public TCR beta signatures. Findings of the study overall: In two of eight donors, the top clonotype was HLA-C-restricted CMV-specific. Cumulative public TCR beta family frequency identified CMV carriers with the relevant HLA.

Germline V CDR1 and CDR2: SGHTA, FQGNSA. Trimming removed 1 base at V and 7 bases at J, with 13 bases between. This CDR3 contains 15 residues. Remarks on this clonotype: What it binds is not known.

TCRdb itself ran the reads through MiXCR, one entry per CDR3 protein. The sample gives 300,000 or so distinct CDR3 sequences, about 25% of which show up once; roughly 13% is in the top ten. Sequencing was performed on PBMCs. The rearrangement uses TRBV7-2 and TRBJ1-4; a weak D match, TRBD1 (5 bases). The clonotype comes from a human donor in good health (CMV status not recorded). Some clones in this sample may be carry-over from other donors' samples. CDR3 protein: CASSLGGGFGEKLFF. The CDR3 nucleotides are TGTGCCAGCAGCTTAGGGGGGGGGTTCGGTGAAAAACTGTTTTTT.